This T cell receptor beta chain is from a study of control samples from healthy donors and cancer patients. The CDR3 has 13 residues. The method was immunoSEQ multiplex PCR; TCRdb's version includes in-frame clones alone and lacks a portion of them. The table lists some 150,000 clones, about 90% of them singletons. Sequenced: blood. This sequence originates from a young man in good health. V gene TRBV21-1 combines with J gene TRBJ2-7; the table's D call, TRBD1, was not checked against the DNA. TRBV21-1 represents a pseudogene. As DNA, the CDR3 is TGTGCCAGCAGCAAGGAAGGGGGCGTGTGGCAGTACTTC. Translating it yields CASSKEGGVWQYF.